These 32 T cell receptor beta chains came from one sample sequenced in a study of beta chain features in type 1 diabetes. The study reverse transcribed the entire isolated RNA, so it sequenced expressed TCRB transcripts. TCRdb's copy holds only in-frame clones and misses some; the assay was immunoSEQ multiplex PCR. Seen here are hundreds of thousands of clones, approximately 31% observed once, and the top ten hold 0.05% to 0.065%. Sequencing used naive CD4+ T cells from blood. These TCRs come from a young man in good health.

The chain recombines TRBV28 with TRBJ2-7; 7 bases align to TRBD1. The trim removed 2 bases at V and 3 bases at J, leaving 4 bases unmatched. The CDR3 covers 14 residues. Germline lookup yields CDR1 MDHEN and CDR2 SYDVKM. CDR3 nucleotides: TGTGCCAGCAGTTTAATAGACAGGGTCTACGAGCAGTACTTC. This sequence encodes CASSLIDRVYEQYF.

J is TRBJ2-6 and V is TRBV11-1; D remains unclear. CDR1 and CDR2 from the germline V gene are SGHAT and FQDESV (reference sequence). This CDR3 spans 16 amino acids. The V gene lost 6 bases and the J gene lost 0 bases, with 12 bases spanning the gap. The DNA of the CDR3 is TGTGCCAGCAGTCCCTTGCAGGCCTCTGGGGCCAACGTCCTGACTTTC. This gives the protein CASSPLQASGANVLTF.

This clone was detected once. The chain recombines TRBV9 with TRBJ1-3; D not resolved. Germline V gives CDR1 SGDLS, CDR2 YYNGEE. Trimming removed 0 bases at V and 0 bases at J, with 7 bases between. The CDR3 loop spans 15 amino acids. The CDR3 loop reads CASSVGISSGNTIYF. CDR3 sequence (DNA): TGTGCCAGCAGCGTAGGGATAAGCTCTGGAAACACCATATATTTT.

This clone has more than one count but fewer than ten. The gene calls are TRBV27 and TRBJ1-2; 9 bases match TRBD1. Germline values: CDR1 MNHEY, CDR2 SMNVEV (reference sequence). CDR3 length equals 14 residues. With V trimmed by 4 bases and J by 7 bases, 7 bases remained unmatched. The CDR3 nucleotides are TGTGCCAGCAGTTCCGGACAGGGGTTTCCTGGCTACACCTTC. Translating it yields CASSSGQGFPGYTF.

The chain employs TRBV7-2 and TRBJ2-1; 7 bases agree with TRBD2. Losses at the gene ends were 6 bases for V and 7 bases for J; bases not matched to a gene: 12. The germline V gene encodes CDR1 SGHTA and CDR2 FQGNSA. The CDR3 is 15 amino acids. The CDR3 loop reads CASSHALSGFNEQFF. CDR3 DNA sequence: TGTGCCAGCAGTCACGCGCTTAGCGGGTTTAATGAGCAGTTCTTC.

The chain is built from TRBV29-1 and TRBJ1-5; TRBD1 matches at 9 bases. CDR1 and CDR2 (germline): SQVTM, ANQGSEA. Germline trimming cut 6 bases from V and 3 bases from J; bases unmatched to any gene: 6. The length of the CDR3 is 14 residues. The DNA of the CDR3 is TGCAGCGTATCCACAGGGGGCGTCAATCAGCCCCAGCATTTT. Its protein product is CSVSTGGVNQPQHF.

This sequence joins TRBV30 and TRBJ2-7; D is undetermined. This CDR3 is 14 amino acids long. Germline CDR1 GTSNPN, CDR2 SVGIG (reference sequence). V was pared by 0 bases and J by 3 bases, with 12 bases between. Written as DNA, the CDR3 is TGTGCCTGGAGTGTACCGCTACGAAGCTACGAGCAGTACTTC. This gives the protein CAWSVPLRSYEQYF.

This chain connects TRBV7-2 to TRBJ2-7; possible D gene TRBD1, 5 bases. This CDR3 has 15 amino acids. V was clipped by 4 bases and J by 0 bases, with 13 bases between them. CDR1 and CDR2 (germline): SGHTA, FQGNSA. CDR3 sequence reads: CASSSDTGHSYEQYF. CDR3 nucleotide sequence: TGTGCCAGCAGCTCCGACACCGGACACTCCTACGAGCAGTACTTC.

J is TRBJ1-2 and V is TRBV28; D is perhaps TRBD1 (6 bases). Trimming removed 6 bases from V and 7 bases from J, with 12 bases in between. The CDR3 is made up of 12 amino acids. Germline V gene data show CDR1 as MDHEN and CDR2 as SYDVKM. In nucleotides, the CDR3 is TGTGCCAGCAGGCAGGGGACGCGTGGCTACACCTTC. It translates to CASRQGTRGYTF.

The CDR3 DNA follows: TGTGCCAGCAGTACCTTGTGGGGAGGCTACGAGCAGTACTTC. Residues: CASSTLWGGYEQYF. This chain links TRBV7-2 with TRBJ2-7; D is perhaps TRBD2 (6 bases). This CDR3 region has 14 residues. V lost 6 bases and J 3 bases, leaving 15 bases between the germline ends. Germline CDR1 SGHTA, CDR2 FQGNSA.

As for this clone: Other DNA sequences from this sample encode an identical CDR3 as well. The chain employs TRBV25-1 and TRBJ2-7, with TRBD1 matching over 9 bases. This CDR3 is built from 13 residues. The V segment lost 6 bases and the J segment 2 bases; nucleotides outside the gene matches: 2. CDR1 and CDR2 (germline): MGHDK, SYGVNS. The CDR3 spells CASRGQGTYEQYF. Written as DNA, the CDR3 is TGTGCCAGCAGGGGACAGGGTACCTACGAGCAGTACTTC.

The V call is TRBV6-6, the J call TRBJ2-1; no clear D gene. The V and J ends lost 2 bases and 6 bases respectively, with 11 bases between them. Per the germline V gene, CDR1 is MNHNY and CDR2 is SVGAGI (reference sequence). The CDR3 length is 14 residues. CDR3 sequence reads: CASSYGITSNEQFF. The CDR3 bases are TGTGCCAGCAGTTACGGAATAACAAGCAATGAGCAGTTCTTC.

This chain connects TRBV30 to TRBJ2-1, with 9 bases aligning to TRBD2. Per the germline V gene, CDR1 is GTSNPN and CDR2 is SVGIG (reference sequence). This CDR3 contains 15 residues. V trimming: 3 bases; J trimming: 4 bases; junction bases outside the gene matches: 7. The CDR3 sequence is CAWRVSGGRYNEQFF. The CDR3 coding sequence is TGTGCCTGGAGGGTAAGCGGGGGGCGTTACAATGAGCAGTTCTTC.

This clone was detected only a few times. The chain joins TRBV5-6 to TRBJ2-1; D unclear. CDR3 length: 12 residues. V was cut by 4 bases and J by 10 bases, with 12 bases left in between. Looked up from germline, CDR1 is SGHDT and CDR2 is YYEEEE. CDR3 DNA sequence: TGTGCCAGCAGCGTAGGAGTGGGCGAGCAGTTCTTC. Amino acids: CASSVGVGEQFF.

This clone was observed a few times. As DNA, the CDR3 is TGTGCCAGCAGCACGGGACTAGCGGATTACAATGAGCAGTTCTTC. As protein: CASSTGLADYNEQFF. J is TRBJ2-1 and V is TRBV9; TRBD2 aligns across 11 bases. The CDR3 totals 15 residues. Trimming took 4 bases from V and 4 from J; bases not matched to a gene: 4. CDR1 SGDLS and CDR2 YYNGEE come from the germline V gene. The full variable domain, in which reference TRBV9 and TRBJ2-1 provide the parts outside the CDR3, is DSGVTQTPKHLITATGQRVTLRCSPRSGDLSVYWYQQSLDQGLQFLIQYYNGEERAKGNILERFSAQQFPDLHSELNLSSLELGDSALYFCASSTGLADYNEQFFGPGTRLTVL.

In this sample, this clone turned up a few times. This chain joins TRBV5-6 and TRBJ2-7; TRBD1 matches 7 bases. Germline V gene sequence: CDR1 SGHDT, CDR2 YYEEEE. The CDR3 is made up of 12 amino acids. Trimming cost V 4 bases and J 13 bases; bases outside gene matches: 11. The CDR3, as DNA: TGTGCCAGCAGCCGCGAGACAGGGAGAGCATACTTC. This encodes CASSRETGRAYF.

This clone was observed a handful of times. The chain employs TRBV15 and TRBJ2-1, with 7 bases lining up with TRBD1. V dropped 2 bases and J dropped 3; count of bases not matched to a gene: 1. Looked up from germline, CDR1 is LNHNV and CDR2 is YYDKDF (reference sequence). The CDR3 has 14 amino acids. The CDR3 loop reads CATSRSGGYNEQFF. In DNA, the CDR3 is TGTGCCACCAGCAGATCAGGGGGCTACAATGAGCAGTTCTTC.

This clone was detected a few times. V usage is TRBV18 and J usage is TRBJ2-7; D not resolved. CDR3 length: 12 amino acids. With 1 base removed from V and 6 bases from J, the gap between germline ends came to 7 bases. Germline V lookup: CDR1 KGHSH, CDR2 LQKENI. The CDR3 region has the DNA TGTGCCAGCTCACCACAGGATCGCGAGCAGTACTTC. Amino acids: CASSPQDREQYF.

This chain connects TRBV27 to TRBJ2-7, with 8 nucleotides matching TRBD2. The CDR3 extends over 16 amino acids. V lost 5 bases and J lost 7; bases outside the gene matches: 16. Germline CDR1 is MNHEY and CDR2 is SMNVEV (reference sequence). CDR3 sequence reads: CASSPRGTSGQAEQYF. The CDR3, as DNA: TGTGCCAGCAGTCCCCGAGGAACTAGCGGCCAGGCAGAGCAGTACTTC.

The chain combines TRBV4-2 with TRBJ2-3; TRBD2 matches at 8 bases. Unmatched junction bases numbered 3, after V lost 0 bases and J lost 1 base. Germline V lookup: CDR1 LGHNA, CDR2 YNFKEQ. The CDR3 is 16 residues long. The CDR3 reads CASSQEIAGRTDTQYF. The CDR3 nucleotides are TGTGCCAGCAGCCAAGAGATAGCGGGACGCACAGATACGCAGTATTTT.

This clone occurred a few times. The chain combines TRBV11-2 with TRBJ2-7; D is ambiguous. The V and J ends lost 2 bases and 4 bases respectively, with 12 bases between them. The CDR3 sequence is 14 residues long. Germline V gene data show CDR1 as SGHAT and CDR2 as FQNNGV. The chain's CDR3 is CASSLLGPTYEQYF. The CDR3 DNA reads as TGTGCCAGCAGCTTATTAGGCCCCACGTACGAGCAGTACTTC.

The V and J genes are TRBV5-4 and TRBJ2-1; 8 bases line up with TRBD2. The CDR3 is 16 residues long. J was trimmed by 8 bases and V by 0 bases; bases with no gene match: 10. Germline V gives CDR1 SGHNT, CDR2 YYREEE (reference sequence). The CDR3 reads CASSLESSGLSHEQFF. The DNA of the CDR3 is TGTGCCAGCAGCTTGGAATCTAGCGGGCTTTCTCATGAGCAGTTCTTC.

The genes are TRBV28 and TRBJ2-5, with 7 positions matching TRBD1. With 6 bases clipped from V and 4 bases from J, the junction kept 8 bases outside the gene matches. Germline V gives CDR1 MDHEN, CDR2 SYDVKM. This CDR3 has 14 amino acids. The CDR3 DNA follows: TGTGCCAGCAGACCGGACAGGCCCCCAGAGACCCAGTACTTC. Amino acid sequence: CASRPDRPPETQYF. Using reference TRBV28 and TRBJ2-5 for the parts outside the CDR3, the full variable domain is DVKVTQSSRYLVKRTGEKVFLECVQDMDHENMFWYRQDPGLGLRLIYFSYDVKMKEKGDIPEGYSVSREKKERFSLILESASTNQTSMYLCASRPDRPPETQYFGPGTRLLVL.

The CDR3 spells CASSPSGTSVYNEQFF. CDR3 sequence (DNA): TGTGCCAGCTCACCTTCGGGGACTAGCGTTTACAATGAGCAGTTCTTC. The chain has TRBV18 and TRBJ2-1, with TRBD2 matching 10 bases. This CDR3 contains 16 residues. Germline V gives CDR1 KGHSH, CDR2 LQKENI. The V and J ends lost 3 bases and 4 bases, in that order; junction bases with no gene match: 6.

This clone was seen a few times. This chain joins TRBV6-6 and TRBJ2-7; perhaps D is TRBD1 or TRBD2 (5 bases each). The ends were cut back, 6 bases at V and 11 bases at J, with 14 bases in the middle. Looked up from germline, CDR1 is MNHNY and CDR2 is SVGAGI (reference sequence). This CDR3 contains 11 residues. CDR3 DNA: TGTGCCAGCAGCACCGGGACGGGAAAGTACTTC. The encoded protein is CASSTGTGKYF.

This chain connects TRBV25-1 to TRBJ2-1, with D hard to call. Germline V gene lookup returns CDR1 MGHDK and CDR2 SYGVNS. This CDR3 is built from 13 residues. The V gene lost 7 bases and the J gene lost 0 bases, with 7 bases spanning the gap. CDR3 protein: CASKGLSYNEQFF. The CDR3 region has the DNA TGTGCCAGCAAGGGTCTCTCCTACAATGAGCAGTTCTTC. Variable domain in full (rest from reference TRBV25-1 and TRBJ2-1): EADIYQTPRYLVIGTGKKITLECSQTMGHDKMYWYQQDPGMELHLIHYSYGVNSTEKGDLSSESTVSRIRTEHFPLTLESARPSHTSQYLCASKGLSYNEQFFGPGTRLTVL.

The chain couples TRBV11-2 to TRBJ2-5, with TRBD1 identical over 7 bases. Germline CDR1 reads SGHAT; CDR2 reads FQNNGV. Germline trimming cut 5 bases from V and 1 base from J; bases unmatched to any gene: 4. The CDR3 length is 14 residues. Here the CDR3 DNA reads TGTGCCAGCAGCCCGGGACAGATCCAAGAGACCCAGTACTTC. This translates into CASSPGQIQETQYF. The variable domain in full, completed from reference TRBV11-2 and TRBJ2-5, reads EAGVAQSPRYKIIEKRQSVAFWCNPISGHATLYWYQQILGQGPKLLIQFQNNGVVDDSQLPKDRFSAERLKGVDSTLKIQPAKLEDSAVYLCASSPGQIQETQYFGPGTRLLVL.

The chain is built from TRBV30 and TRBJ1-4, with unresolved D. V lost 5 bases to trimming and J lost 0 bases, with 10 bases between them. CDR1 GTSNPN and CDR2 SVGIG come from the germline V gene (reference sequence). The CDR3 sequence is 14 residues long. CDR3 loop: CAWSYLATNEKLFF. The CDR3 DNA follows: TGTGCCTGGTCTTACTTAGCAACTAATGAAAAACTGTTTTTT.

The V gene is TRBV29-1, the J gene TRBJ1-2, with a tentative D call TRBD1 (5 bases). Per the germline V gene, CDR1 is SQVTM and CDR2 is ANQGSEA. CDR3 length: 11 residues. With 1 base removed from V and 7 bases from J, the gap between germline ends came to 7 bases. The CDR3 region is CSVEAGTGYTF. For the CDR3, the DNA is TGCAGCGTTGAAGCAGGGACTGGCTACACCTTC.

This sequence joins TRBV27 and TRBJ1-4; 8 positions agree with TRBD1. CDR3 size: 14 residues. From germline, CDR1 is MNHEY and CDR2 SMNVEV (reference sequence). The junction had 8 bases not matched to a gene; V was cut back by 6 bases and J by 8 bases. For the CDR3, the DNA is TGTGCCAGCAGGCCGACAGGGGACCGGGAAAAACTGTTTTTT. Protein: CASRPTGDREKLFF.

In this sample, this clone turned up a few times. The gene calls are TRBV21-1 and TRBJ2-7. TRBV21-1 is a listed pseudogene. The CDR3 spans 11 residues. The CDR3 spells CASSPRTRRYF. The CDR3 nucleotides are TGTGCCAGCAGCCCTCGCACCCGGCGGTACTTC.

V and J are TRBV19 and TRBJ1-5; D possibly corresponds to TRBD1 (5 bases). CDR3 length equals 13 residues. The V and J ends lost 8 bases and 2 bases respectively, with 10 bases between them. The germline CDR1 and CDR2 sequences are LNHDA and SQIVND (reference sequence). CDR3 in amino acids: CASAGARNQPQHF. DNA for the CDR3: TGTGCCAGTGCCGGGGCGCGCAATCAGCCCCAGCATTTT.